These 17 T cell receptor beta chains were sequenced from one sample in a study of cytomegalovirus exposure and HLA in healthy donors. PCR primers comprised 60 Vbeta and 13 Jbeta primers. Some clones are missing from TCRdb's copy, which holds only in-frame ones; the method was immunoSEQ multiplex PCR. The profile covers about 150,000 clones, with 72% appearing a single time and approximately 2% taken by the ten largest. The sample taken for sequencing was PBMCs. All receptors derive from a man aged 40-49 years in good health and CMV-seronegative.

The chain joins TRBV7-2 to TRBJ2-7; TRBD1 agrees at 10 bases. This CDR3 comprises 15 residues. Germline values: CDR1 SGHTA, CDR2 FQGNSA. Trimming cost V 1 base and J 2 bases; bases outside gene matches: 2. The DNA for the CDR3 is TGTGCCAGCAGCTTAGAGGGACAGGGGCCCTACGAGCAGTACTTC. It translates to CASSLEGQGPYEQYF.

The chain employs TRBV7-6 and TRBJ1-4, with a tentative D call TRBD1 (5 bases). The CDR3 runs 14 residues. CDR1 is SGHVS, CDR2 FNYEAQ, per germline. Trimming took 1 base from V and 6 from J, leaving 9 bases between them. The CDR3 is CASSLGAGDEKLFF. The CDR3 coding sequence is TGTGCCAGCAGCTTAGGGGCGGGGGATGAAAAACTGTTTTTT.

CDR3 sequence (DNA): TGTGCCAGCAGCTTACGCACCGGGACAGGGGGCGCCGGCTATGGCTACACCTTC. Its protein is CASSLRTGTGGAGYGYTF. The chain employs TRBV11-3 and TRBJ1-2, with 12 bases identical to TRBD1. V was pared by 2 bases and J by 4 bases, with 11 bases of the junction left unmatched. This CDR3 has 18 amino acids. Germline-derived CDR1 and CDR2 are SGHNT and YENEEA.

CDR3 protein: CASSQDRTIYGYTF. The CDR3, as DNA: TGTGCCAGCAGCCAGGACAGAACGATCTATGGCTACACCTTC. V and J are TRBV28 and TRBJ1-2; TRBD1 is a possible D gene (6 bases). The CDR3 covers 14 residues. Germline V gene data show CDR1 as MDHEN and CDR2 as SYDVKM. V dropped 6 bases and J dropped 4 bases, with 15 bases sitting between them.

The genes are TRBV10-3 and TRBJ2-7; TRBD1 aligns across 9 bases. Germline values: CDR1 ENHRY, CDR2 SYGVKD. The J segment lost 2 bases and the V segment lost 7 bases, leaving 6 bases of the junction unmatched. CDR3 size: 14 residues. The CDR3 loop is CAIKDRGGTYEQYF. CDR3 bases: TGTGCCATCAAAGACAGGGGGGGAACCTACGAGCAGTACTTC.

The chain joins TRBV5-4 to TRBJ2-3; TRBD1 matches 7 bases. The CDR3 runs 15 residues. Germline CDR1 and CDR2: SGHNT and YYREEE (reference sequence). Germline trimming cut 4 bases from V and 4 bases from J; bases unmatched to any gene: 9. CDR3 nucleotide sequence: TGTGCCAGCAGCCCGCCCCGGCAGGGGGCAGATACGCAGTATTTT. Encoded protein: CASSPPRQGADTQYF. Supplemented by reference TRBV5-4 and TRBJ2-3, the full variable domain reads ETGVTQSPTHLIKTRGQQVTLRCSSQSGHNTVSWYQQALGQGPQFIFQYYREEENGRGNFPPRFSGLQFPNYSSELNVNALELDDSALYLCASSPPRQGADTQYFGPGTRLTVL.

The chain links TRBV9 to TRBJ2-7, with unresolved D. Germline CDR1 and CDR2: SGDLS and YYNGEE. The CDR3 extends over 13 amino acids. The V gene lost 3 bases and the J gene lost 7 bases, with 14 bases spanning the gap. The CDR3 bases are TGTGCCAGCAGCGCCCCAGGTGCTCGGGAGCAGTACTTC. It yields the protein CASSAPGAREQYF.

This chain uses TRBV6-1 with TRBJ1-1, with D uncertain. Germline values: CDR1 MNHNS, CDR2 SASEGT. V was clipped by 4 bases and J by 2 bases, with 11 bases between them. The CDR3 spans 14 residues. The CDR3 DNA is TGTGCCAGCAGTGGATGGGAGAGAAACACTGAAGCTTTCTTT. This sequence encodes CASSGWERNTEAFF.

The chain recombines TRBV10-3 with TRBJ1-1; D not resolved. This CDR3 spans 13 amino acids. Trimming removed 7 bases at V and 0 bases at J, with 9 bases between. CDR1 and CDR2 (germline): ENHRY, SYGVKD. The CDR3 DNA sequence: TGTGCCATCAATCGGGAGATGAACACTGAAGCTTTCTTT. Protein product: CAINREMNTEAFF.

The V and J genes are TRBV2 and TRBJ2-1, with D perhaps TRBD2 (6 bases). The V end was cut by 8 bases, the J end by 4 bases, with 12 bases between. CDR3 length: 13 residues. The germline V gene has CDR1 SNHLY and CDR2 FYNNEI. The CDR3 here is CASAGRGYNEQFF. For the CDR3, the DNA is TGTGCCAGCGCGGGACGGGGGTACAATGAGCAGTTCTTC.

Here the CDR3 DNA reads TGTGCCAGCAGCGCACAGGGGTGGGGTCAGCCCCAGCATTTT. Translating gives CASSAQGWGQPQHF. The chain has TRBV11-2 and TRBJ1-5; 7 bases are a match to TRBD1. The CDR3 runs 14 residues. V gave up 5 bases and J gave up 6 bases; unmatched junction bases: 7. Germline values: CDR1 SGHAT, CDR2 FQNNGV.

This clone was detected only a few times. The gene calls are TRBV11-1 and TRBJ2-7; 8 positions match TRBD1. There are 17 residues in the CDR3. The V gene end was trimmed by 5 bases and the J gene end by 0 bases; junction bases not matched to a gene: 12. The V gene's germline CDR1 is SGHAT and CDR2 FQDESV (reference sequence). The CDR3, as DNA: TGTGCCAGCAGCCCCCCAAGGCGACAGGGGACCTCCTACGAGCAGTACTTC. Translating gives CASSPPRRQGTSYEQYF.

The genes are TRBV6-1 and TRBJ2-3; perhaps TRBD1 as D (6 bases). Germline CDR1 is MNHNS and CDR2 is SASEGT. Trimming shortened V by 6 bases and J by 1 base, and 11 bases separated the two germline ends. This CDR3 region has 14 residues. The CDR3 region has the DNA TGTGCCAGCAGGCCAGGGGTGGGCACAGATACGCAGTATTTT. Translating it yields CASRPGVGTDTQYF.

This clone was picked up a small number of times. The chain has TRBV6-4 and TRBJ2-1; the match to TRBD2 covers 11 bases. CDR3 size: 14 residues. The J segment lost 8 bases and the V segment lost 4 bases, leaving 4 bases of the junction unmatched. Germline values: CDR1 MRHNA, CDR2 SNTAGT. CDR3 DNA sequence: TGTGCCAGCAGTGTACTAGCGGGAGAGGATGAGCAGTTCTTC. Translation gives CASSVLAGEDEQFF.

The chain employs TRBV9 and TRBJ2-1; TRBD2 matches 11 bases. The CDR3 is made up of 16 amino acids. J lost 5 bases, V lost 3 bases, and 7 bases had no gene match. Germline assignment: CDR1 SGDLS and CDR2 YYNGEE. CDR3 bases: TGTGCCAGCAGCGCTTCTCTAGCGGGGGGCGACAATGAGCAGTTCTTC. Its protein is CASSASLAGGDNEQFF.

The rearrangement links TRBV5-6 to TRBJ2-4, with TRBD2 matching over 7 bases. Germline V gene lookup returns CDR1 SGHDT and CDR2 YYEEEE. This CDR3 is built from 15 residues. J gave up 3 bases and V 1 base, and 4 bases lay outside the gene matches. The CDR3: CASSLFGGSKNIQYF. CDR3 in DNA: TGTGCCAGCAGCTTGTTCGGGGGGAGCAAAAACATTCAGTACTTC. Full variable domain (missing parts from reference TRBV5-6 and TRBJ2-4): DAGVTQSPTHLIKTRGQQVTLRCSPKSGHDTVSWYQQALGQGPQFIFQYYEEEERQRGNFPDRFSGHQFPNYSSELNVNALLLGDSALYLCASSLFGGSKNIQYFGAGTRLSVL.

This clone was observed a handful of times. V and J are TRBV6-5 and TRBJ2-1, with 11 bases that match TRBD2. The CDR3 is 14 residues long. Germline CDR1 reads MNHEY; CDR2 reads SVGAGI. Germline trimming cut 5 bases from V and 6 bases from J; bases unmatched to any gene: 3. The CDR3 loop reads CASSNLAGGNEQFF. The CDR3 DNA sequence: TGTGCCAGCAGTAATCTAGCGGGGGGCAATGAGCAGTTCTTC.